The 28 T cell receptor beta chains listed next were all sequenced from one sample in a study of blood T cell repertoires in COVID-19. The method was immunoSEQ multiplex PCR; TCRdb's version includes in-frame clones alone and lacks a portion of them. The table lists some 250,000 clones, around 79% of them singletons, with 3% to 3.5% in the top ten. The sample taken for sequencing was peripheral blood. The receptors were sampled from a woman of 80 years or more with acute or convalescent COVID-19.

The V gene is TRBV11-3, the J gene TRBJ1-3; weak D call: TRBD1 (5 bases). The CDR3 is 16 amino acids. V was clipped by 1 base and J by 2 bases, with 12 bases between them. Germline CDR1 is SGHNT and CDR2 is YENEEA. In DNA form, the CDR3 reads TGTGCCAGCAGCTTAGTAGGCTCAGGGACTGGAAACACCATATATTTT. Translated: CASSLVGSGTGNTIYF.

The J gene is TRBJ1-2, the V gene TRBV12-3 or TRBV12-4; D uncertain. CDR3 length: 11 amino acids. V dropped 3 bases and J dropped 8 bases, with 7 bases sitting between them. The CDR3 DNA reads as TGTGCCAGCAGTTTTTACGGGGGCTACACCTTC. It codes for CASSFYGGYTF.

The CDR3 nucleotides are TGTGCCAGTAGTAAACAAAAAACCCTGAACACTGAAGCTTTCTTT. It is translated as CASSKQKTLNTEAFF. The chain is built from TRBV19 and TRBJ1-1; D gene unclear. V was shortened by 4 bases and J by 0 bases, with 12 bases between the two germline ends. There are 15 residues in the CDR3. Germline V gene sequence: CDR1 LNHDA, CDR2 SQIVND (reference sequence).

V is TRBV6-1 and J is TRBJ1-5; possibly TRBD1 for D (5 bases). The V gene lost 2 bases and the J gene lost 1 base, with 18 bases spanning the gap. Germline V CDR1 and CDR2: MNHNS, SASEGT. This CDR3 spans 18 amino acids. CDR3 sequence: CASSENTFRALSNQPQHF. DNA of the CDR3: TGTGCCAGCAGTGAAAATACTTTCAGGGCTTTAAGCAATCAGCCCCAGCATTTT.

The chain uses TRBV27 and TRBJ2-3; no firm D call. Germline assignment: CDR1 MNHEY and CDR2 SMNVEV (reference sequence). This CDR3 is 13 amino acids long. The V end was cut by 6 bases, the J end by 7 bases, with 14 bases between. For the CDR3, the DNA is TGTGCCAGCAGCCTACCGTTTCCCAATACGCAGTATTTT. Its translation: CASSLPFPNTQYF.

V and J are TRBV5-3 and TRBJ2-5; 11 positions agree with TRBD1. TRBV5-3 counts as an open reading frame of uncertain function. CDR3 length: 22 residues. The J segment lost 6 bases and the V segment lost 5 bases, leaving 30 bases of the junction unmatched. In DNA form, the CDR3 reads TGTGCCAGAAGTCAGACACGTACCGGGACAGGGGGGCGAACCTTAGATAGACAGACCCAGTACTTC. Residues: CARSQTRTGTGGRTLDRQTQYF.

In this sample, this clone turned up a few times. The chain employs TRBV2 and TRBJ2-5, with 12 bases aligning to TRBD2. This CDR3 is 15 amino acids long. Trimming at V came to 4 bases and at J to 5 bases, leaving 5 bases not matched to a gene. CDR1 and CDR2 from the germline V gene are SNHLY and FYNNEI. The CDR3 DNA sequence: TGTGCCAGCAGTGGAGGACTAGCGGGGACGGAGACCCAGTACTTC. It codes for CASSGGLAGTETQYF. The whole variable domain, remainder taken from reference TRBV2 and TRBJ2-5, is EPEVTQTPSHQVTQMGQEVILRCVPISNHLYFYWYRQILGQKVEFLVSFYNNEISEKSEIFDDQFSVERPDGSNFTLKIRSTKLEDSAMYFCASSGGLAGTETQYFGPGTRLLVL.

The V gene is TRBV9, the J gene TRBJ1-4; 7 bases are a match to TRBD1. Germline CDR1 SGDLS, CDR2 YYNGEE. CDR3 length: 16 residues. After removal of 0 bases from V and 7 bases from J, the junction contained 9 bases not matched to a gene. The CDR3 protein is CASSVGQGGPSEKLFF. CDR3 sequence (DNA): TGTGCCAGCAGCGTAGGTCAAGGGGGCCCCAGTGAAAAACTGTTTTTT.

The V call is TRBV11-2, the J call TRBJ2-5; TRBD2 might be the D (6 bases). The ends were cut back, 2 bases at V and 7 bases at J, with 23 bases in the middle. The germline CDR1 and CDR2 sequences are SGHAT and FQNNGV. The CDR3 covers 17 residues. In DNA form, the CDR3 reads TGTGCCAGCAGCTTATCTCGGGGGTTCGAAATCCCAGGGACCCAGTACTTC. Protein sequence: CASSLSRGFEIPGTQYF.

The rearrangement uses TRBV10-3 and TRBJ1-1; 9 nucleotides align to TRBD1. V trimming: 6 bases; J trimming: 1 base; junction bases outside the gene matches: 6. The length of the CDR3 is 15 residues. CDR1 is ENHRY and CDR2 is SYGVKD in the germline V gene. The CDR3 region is CAIRGTGFTNTEAFF. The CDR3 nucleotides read TGTGCCATCAGGGGGACAGGGTTCACGAACACTGAAGCTTTCTTT.

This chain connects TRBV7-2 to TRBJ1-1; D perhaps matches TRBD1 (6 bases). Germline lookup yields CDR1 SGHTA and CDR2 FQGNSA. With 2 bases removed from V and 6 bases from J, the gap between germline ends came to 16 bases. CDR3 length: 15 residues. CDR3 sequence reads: CASSLRRGRGAEAFF. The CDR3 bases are TGTGCCAGCAGCTTAAGGCGGGGGCGCGGCGCTGAAGCTTTCTTT.

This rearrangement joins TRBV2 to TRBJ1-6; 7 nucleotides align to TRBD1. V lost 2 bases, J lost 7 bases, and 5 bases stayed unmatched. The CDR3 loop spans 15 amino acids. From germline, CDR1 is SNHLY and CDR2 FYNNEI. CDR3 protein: CASSEFRTGNSPLHF. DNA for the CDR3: TGTGCCAGCAGTGAATTCCGGACAGGCAATTCACCCCTCCACTTT.

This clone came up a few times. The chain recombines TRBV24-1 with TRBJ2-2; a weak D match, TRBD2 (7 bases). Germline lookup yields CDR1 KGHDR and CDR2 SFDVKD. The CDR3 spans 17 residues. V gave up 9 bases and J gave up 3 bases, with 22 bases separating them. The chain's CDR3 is CATFLPAGGRYTGELFF. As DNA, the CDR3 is TGTGCCACCTTCCTCCCCGCCGGGGGGCGATACACCGGGGAGCTGTTTTTT.

CDR3 bases: TGTGCCAGCAGCTCGGGGCGGGGAGAGACCCAGTACTTC. Residues: CASSSGRGETQYF. The rearrangement links TRBV7-2 to TRBJ2-5, with a tentative D call TRBD2 (6 bases). Germline V gene data show CDR1 as SGHTA and CDR2 as FQGNSA. The CDR3 has 13 amino acids. Deletions cut 4 bases from V and 4 bases from J, with 10 bases between.

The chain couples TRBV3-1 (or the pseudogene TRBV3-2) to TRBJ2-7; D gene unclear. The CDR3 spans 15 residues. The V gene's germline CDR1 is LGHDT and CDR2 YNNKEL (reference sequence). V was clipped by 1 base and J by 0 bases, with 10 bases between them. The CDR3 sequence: CASSQVSSGSYEQYF. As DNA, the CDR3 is TGTGCCAGCAGCCAAGTTTCTTCAGGCTCCTACGAGCAGTACTTC.

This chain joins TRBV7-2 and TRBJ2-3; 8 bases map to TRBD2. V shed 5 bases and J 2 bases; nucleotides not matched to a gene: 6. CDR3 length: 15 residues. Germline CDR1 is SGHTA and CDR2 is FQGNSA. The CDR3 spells CASSPGLGPTDTQYF. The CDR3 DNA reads TGTGCCAGCAGCCCGGGACTAGGTCCCACAGATACGCAGTATTTT.

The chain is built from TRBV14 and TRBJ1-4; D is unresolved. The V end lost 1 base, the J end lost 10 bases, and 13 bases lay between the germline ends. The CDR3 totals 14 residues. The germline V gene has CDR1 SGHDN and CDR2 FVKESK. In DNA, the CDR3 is TGTGCCAGCAGCCAAGTCCGGGGTATTGGAAAACTGTTTTTT. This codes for CASSQVRGIGKLFF.

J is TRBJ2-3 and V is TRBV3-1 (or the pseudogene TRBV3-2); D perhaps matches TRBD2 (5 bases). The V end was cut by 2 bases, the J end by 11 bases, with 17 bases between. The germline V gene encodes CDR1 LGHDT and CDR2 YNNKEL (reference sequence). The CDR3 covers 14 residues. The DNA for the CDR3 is TGTGCCAGCAGCCAATCCCCCACTAGTTCGGTGCAGTATTTT. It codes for CASSQSPTSSVQYF.

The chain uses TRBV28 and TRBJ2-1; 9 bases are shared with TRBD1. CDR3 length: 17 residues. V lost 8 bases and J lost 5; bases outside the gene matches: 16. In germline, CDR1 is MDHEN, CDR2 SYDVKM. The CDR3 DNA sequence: TGTGCCAGCCTCACCCCACCGGGACAGGGTTTCCACAATGAGCAGTTCTTC. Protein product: CASLTPPGQGFHNEQFF.

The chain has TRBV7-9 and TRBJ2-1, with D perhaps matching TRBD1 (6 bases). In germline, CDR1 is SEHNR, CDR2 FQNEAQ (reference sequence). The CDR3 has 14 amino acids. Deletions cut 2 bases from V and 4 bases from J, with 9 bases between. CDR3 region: CASSLLQGYNEQFF. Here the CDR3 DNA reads TGTGCCAGCAGCTTATTACAGGGATACAATGAGCAGTTCTTC. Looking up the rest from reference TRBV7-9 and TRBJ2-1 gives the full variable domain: DTGVSQNPRHKITKRGQNVTFRCDPISEHNRLYWYRQTLGQGPEFLTYFQNEAQLEKSRLLSDRFSAERPKGSFSTLEIQRTEQGDSAMYLCASSLLQGYNEQFFGPGTRLTVL.

The CDR3 bases are TGCGCCAGCAGCCAAGTGCGGGACAGGGGGCGAGGGGAGCAGTTCTTC. This codes for CASSQVRDRGRGEQFF. The chain couples TRBV4-1 to TRBJ2-1; 12 bases are shared with TRBD1. V was pared by 1 base and J by 10 bases, with 8 bases of the junction left unmatched. From germline, CDR1 is MGHRA and CDR2 YSYEKL. The CDR3 covers 16 residues.

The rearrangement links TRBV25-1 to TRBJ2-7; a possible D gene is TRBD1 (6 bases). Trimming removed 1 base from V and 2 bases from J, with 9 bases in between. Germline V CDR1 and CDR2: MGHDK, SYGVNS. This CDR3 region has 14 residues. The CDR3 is CASSELHRAYEQYF. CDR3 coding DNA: TGTGCCAGCAGTGAATTGCACAGGGCCTACGAGCAGTACTTC.

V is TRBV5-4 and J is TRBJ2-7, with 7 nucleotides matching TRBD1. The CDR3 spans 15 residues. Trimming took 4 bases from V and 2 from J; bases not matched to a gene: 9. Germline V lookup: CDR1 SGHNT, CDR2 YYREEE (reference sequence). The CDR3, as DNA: TGTGCCAGCAGCCTCGACAGGGCCTCGGCCTACGAGCAGTACTTC. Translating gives CASSLDRASAYEQYF. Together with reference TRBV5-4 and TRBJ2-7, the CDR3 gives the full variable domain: ETGVTQSPTHLIKTRGQQVTLRCSSQSGHNTVSWYQQALGQGPQFIFQYYREEENGRGNFPPRFSGLQFPNYSSELNVNALELDDSALYLCASSLDRASAYEQYFGPGTRLTVT.

The CDR3 nucleotides are TGTGCCAGCAGCTTAATACAGGCTAATTCACCCCTCCACTTT. It is translated as CASSLIQANSPLHF. V and J are TRBV7-2 and TRBJ1-6; tentatively, D is TRBD1 (5 bases). Germline V gives CDR1 SGHTA, CDR2 FQGNSA. V shed 2 bases and J shed 6 bases, with 8 bases lying between them. The CDR3 totals 14 residues.

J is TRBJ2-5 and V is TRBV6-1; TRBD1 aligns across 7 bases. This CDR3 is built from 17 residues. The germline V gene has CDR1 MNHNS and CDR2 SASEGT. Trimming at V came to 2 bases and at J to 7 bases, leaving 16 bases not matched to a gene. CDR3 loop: CASSESGGTVTGGTQYF. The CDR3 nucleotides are TGTGCCAGCAGTGAATCGGGTGGGACAGTCACCGGCGGGACCCAGTACTTC.

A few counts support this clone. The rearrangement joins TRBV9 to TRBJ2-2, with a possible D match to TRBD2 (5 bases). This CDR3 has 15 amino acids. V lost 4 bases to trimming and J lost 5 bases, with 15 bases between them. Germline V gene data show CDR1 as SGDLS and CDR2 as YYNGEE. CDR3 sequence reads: CASSPLGRWTGELFF. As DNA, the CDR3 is TGTGCCAGCAGCCCCTTAGGGAGATGGACCGGGGAGCTGTTTTTT.

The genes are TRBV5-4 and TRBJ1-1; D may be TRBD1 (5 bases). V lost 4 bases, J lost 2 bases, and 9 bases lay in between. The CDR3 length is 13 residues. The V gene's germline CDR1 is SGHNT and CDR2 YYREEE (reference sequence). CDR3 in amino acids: CASSVGLNTEAFF. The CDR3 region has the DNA TGTGCCAGCAGCGTGGGACTTAACACTGAAGCTTTCTTT.

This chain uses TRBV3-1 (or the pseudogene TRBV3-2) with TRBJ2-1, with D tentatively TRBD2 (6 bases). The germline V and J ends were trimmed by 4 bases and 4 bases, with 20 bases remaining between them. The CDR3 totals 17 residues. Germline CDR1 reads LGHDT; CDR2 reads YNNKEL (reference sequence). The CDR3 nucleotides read TGTGCCAGCAGCCCGAAAGGGCCTTTAGCGGTATACAATGAGCAGTTCTTC. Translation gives CASSPKGPLAVYNEQFF.